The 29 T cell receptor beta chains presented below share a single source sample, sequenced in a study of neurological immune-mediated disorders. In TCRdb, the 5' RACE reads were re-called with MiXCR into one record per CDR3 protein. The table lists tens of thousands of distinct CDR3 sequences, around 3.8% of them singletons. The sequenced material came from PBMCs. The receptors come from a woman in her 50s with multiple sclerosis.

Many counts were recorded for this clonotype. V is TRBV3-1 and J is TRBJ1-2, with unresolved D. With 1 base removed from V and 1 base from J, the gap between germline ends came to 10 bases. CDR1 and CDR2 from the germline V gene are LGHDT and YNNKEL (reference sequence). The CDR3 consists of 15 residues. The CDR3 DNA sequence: TGTGCCAGCAGCCAAGTTTTTCAGAGTAACTATGGCTACACCTTC. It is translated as CASSQVFQSNYGYTF. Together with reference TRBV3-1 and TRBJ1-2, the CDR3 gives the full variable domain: DTAVSQTPKYLVTQMGNDKSIKCEQNLGHDTMYWYKQDSKKFLKIMFSYNNKELIINETVPNRFSPKSPDKAHLNLHINSLELGDSAVYFCASSQVFQSNYGYTFGSGTRLTVV.

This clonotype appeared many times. The CDR3 coding sequence is TGCAGTGCTAGAGATCGAGAGGGACTAGCGGGACTGAATGAGCAGTTCTTC. Its protein is CSARDREGLAGLNEQFF. The chain carries TRBV20-1 and TRBJ2-1; 13 bases are shared with TRBD2. V lost 0 bases to trimming and J lost 7 bases; unmatched junction nucleotides: 9. The CDR3 covers 17 residues. Germline loops: CDR1 DFQATT, CDR2 SNEGSKA (reference sequence).

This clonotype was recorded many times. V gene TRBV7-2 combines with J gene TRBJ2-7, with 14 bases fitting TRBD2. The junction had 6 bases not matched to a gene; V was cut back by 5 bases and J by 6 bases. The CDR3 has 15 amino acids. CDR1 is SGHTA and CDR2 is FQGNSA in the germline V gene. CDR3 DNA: TGTGCCAGCAGCCGGGGACTAGCGGGAGTTTTCGAGCAGTACTTC. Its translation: CASSRGLAGVFEQYF.

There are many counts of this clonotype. Here the CDR3 DNA reads TGTGCCAGCAGTTCCCTAGCGGGAAGAGAGACCCAGTACTTC. The encoded protein is CASSSLAGRETQYF. This chain joins TRBV2 and TRBJ2-5; 9 nucleotides match TRBD2. CDR3 size: 14 residues. Germline loops: CDR1 SNHLY, CDR2 FYNNEI. V lost 5 bases to trimming and J lost 4 bases; unmatched junction nucleotides: 5.

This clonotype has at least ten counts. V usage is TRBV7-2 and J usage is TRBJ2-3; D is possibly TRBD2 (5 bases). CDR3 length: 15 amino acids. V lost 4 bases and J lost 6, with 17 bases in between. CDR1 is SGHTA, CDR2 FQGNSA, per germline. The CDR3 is CASSSTGGLRDTQYF. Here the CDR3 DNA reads TGTGCCAGCAGCTCAACTGGCGGGCTAAGGGATACGCAGTATTTT. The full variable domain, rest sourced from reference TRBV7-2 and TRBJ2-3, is GAGVSQSPSNKVTEKGKDVELRCDPISGHTALYWYRQSLGQGLEFLIYFQGNSAPDKSGLPSDRFSAERTGGSVSTLTIQRTQQEDSAVYLCASSSTGGLRDTQYFGPGTRLTVL.

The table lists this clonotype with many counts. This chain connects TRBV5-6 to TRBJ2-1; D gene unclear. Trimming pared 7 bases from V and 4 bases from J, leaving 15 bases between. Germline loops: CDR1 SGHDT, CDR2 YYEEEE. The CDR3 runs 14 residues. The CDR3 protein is CASVLGGPYNEQFF. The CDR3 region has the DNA TGTGCCAGCGTCTTAGGTGGGCCTTACAATGAGCAGTTCTTC.

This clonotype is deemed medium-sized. The CDR3: CASSIKGGNQPQHF. The CDR3 coding sequence is TGTGCCAGCAGCATCAAGGGAGGCAATCAGCCCCAGCATTTT. The rearrangement uses TRBV7-2 and TRBJ1-5; D ambiguous. Germline V gives CDR1 SGHTA, CDR2 FQGNSA. The ends were cut back, 5 bases at V and 2 bases at J, with 10 bases in the middle. The CDR3 is 14 residues long. Full variable domain (rest looked up from reference TRBV7-2 and TRBJ1-5): GAGVSQSPSNKVTEKGKDVELRCDPISGHTALYWYRQSLGQGLEFLIYFQGNSAPDKSGLPSDRFSAERTGGSVSTLTIQRTQQEDSAVYLCASSIKGGNQPQHFGDGTRLSIL.

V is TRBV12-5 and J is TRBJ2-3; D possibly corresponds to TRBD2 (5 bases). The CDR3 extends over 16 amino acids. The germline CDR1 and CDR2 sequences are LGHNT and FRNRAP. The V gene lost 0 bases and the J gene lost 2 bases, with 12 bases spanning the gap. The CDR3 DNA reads TGTGCTAGTGGTTTGGTACTAGGCAGGAACACAGATACGCAGTATTTT. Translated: CASGLVLGRNTDTQYF.

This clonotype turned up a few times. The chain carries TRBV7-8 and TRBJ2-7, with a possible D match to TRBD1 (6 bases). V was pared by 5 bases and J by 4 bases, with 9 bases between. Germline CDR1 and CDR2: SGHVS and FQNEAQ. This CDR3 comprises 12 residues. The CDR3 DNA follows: TGTGCCAGCAGCAACAGGGCTTACGAGCAGTACTTC. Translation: CASSNRAYEQYF.

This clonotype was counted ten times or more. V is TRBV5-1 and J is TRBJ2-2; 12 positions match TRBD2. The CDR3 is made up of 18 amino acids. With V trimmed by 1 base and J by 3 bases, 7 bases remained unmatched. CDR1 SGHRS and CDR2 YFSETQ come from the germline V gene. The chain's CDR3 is CASSLSPSGRADTGELFF. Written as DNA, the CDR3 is TGCGCCAGCAGCTTGAGTCCTAGCGGGAGGGCGGACACCGGGGAGCTGTTTTTT. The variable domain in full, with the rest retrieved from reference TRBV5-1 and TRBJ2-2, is KAGVTQTPRYLIKTRGQQVTLSCSPISGHRSVSWYQQTPGQGLQFLFEYFSETQRNKGNFPGRFSGRQFSNSRSEMNVSTLELGDSALYLCASSLSPSGRADTGELFFGEGSRLTVL.

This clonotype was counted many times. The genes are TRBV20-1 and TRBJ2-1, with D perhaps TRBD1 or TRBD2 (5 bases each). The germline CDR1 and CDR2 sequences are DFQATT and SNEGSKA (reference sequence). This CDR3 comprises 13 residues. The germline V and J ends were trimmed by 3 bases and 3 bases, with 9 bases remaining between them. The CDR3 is CSASWGNYNEQFF. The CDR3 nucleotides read TGCAGTGCTAGCTGGGGGAACTACAATGAGCAGTTCTTC.

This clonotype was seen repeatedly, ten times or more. The DNA for the CDR3 is TGCAGCGTTGCGCGGGAGCTACCCGAGCAGTTCTTC. Its translation is CSVARELPEQFF. The J gene is TRBJ2-1, the V gene TRBV29-1; TRBD2 aligns across 7 bases. The J segment lost 10 bases and the V segment lost 4 bases, leaving 7 bases of the junction unmatched. Germline loops: CDR1 SQVTM, CDR2 ANQGSEA. The CDR3 totals 12 residues.

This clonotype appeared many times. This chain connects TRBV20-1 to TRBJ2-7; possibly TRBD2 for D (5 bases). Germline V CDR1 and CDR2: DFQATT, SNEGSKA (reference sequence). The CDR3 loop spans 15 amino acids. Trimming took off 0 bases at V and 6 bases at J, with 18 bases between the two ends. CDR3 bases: TGCAGTGCTAGAGAAATGGGATCAAAGGCGGGCGAGCAGTACTTC. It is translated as CSAREMGSKAGEQYF.

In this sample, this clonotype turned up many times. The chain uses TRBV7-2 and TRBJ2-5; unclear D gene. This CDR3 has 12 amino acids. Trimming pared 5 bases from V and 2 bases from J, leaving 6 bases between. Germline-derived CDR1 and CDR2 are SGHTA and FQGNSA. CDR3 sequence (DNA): TGTGCCAGCAGCACCGGACAAGAGACCCAGTACTTC. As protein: CASSTGQETQYF.

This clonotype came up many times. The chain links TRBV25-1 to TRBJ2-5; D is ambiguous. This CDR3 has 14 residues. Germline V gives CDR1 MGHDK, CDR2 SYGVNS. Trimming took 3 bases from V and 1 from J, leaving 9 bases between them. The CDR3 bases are TGTGCCAGCAGTGACCGGCGTCTCCAAGAGACCCAGTACTTC. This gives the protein CASSDRRLQETQYF.

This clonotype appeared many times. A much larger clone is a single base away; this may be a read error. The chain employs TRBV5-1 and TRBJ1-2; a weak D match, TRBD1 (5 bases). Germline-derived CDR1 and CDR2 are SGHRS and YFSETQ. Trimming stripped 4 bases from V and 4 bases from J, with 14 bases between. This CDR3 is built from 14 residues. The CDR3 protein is CASSDETGPYGYTF. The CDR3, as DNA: TGCGCCAGCAGCGACGAAACGGGACCCTATGGCTACACCTTC.

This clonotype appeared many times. The CDR3: CASSSRDTDTQYF. The CDR3 DNA follows: TGTGCCAGCTCTAGCAGAGACACAGATACGCAGTATTTT. The V call is TRBV19, the J call TRBJ2-3, with D possibly TRBD2 on 5 matching bases. The ends were cut back, 9 bases at V and 2 bases at J, with 12 bases in the middle. CDR3 length: 13 amino acids. Germline CDR1 and CDR2: LNHDA and SQIVND (reference sequence). The full variable domain, its missing parts supplied by reference TRBV19 and TRBJ2-3, is DGGITQSPKYLFRKEGQNVTLSCEQNLNHDAMYWYRQDPGQGLRLIYYSQIVNDFQKGDIAEGYSVSREKKESFPLTVTSAQKNPTAFYLCASSSRDTDTQYFGPGTRLTVL.

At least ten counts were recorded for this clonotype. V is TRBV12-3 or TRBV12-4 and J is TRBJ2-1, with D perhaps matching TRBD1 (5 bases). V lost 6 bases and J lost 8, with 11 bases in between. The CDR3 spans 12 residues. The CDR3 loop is CASRSGIHEQFF. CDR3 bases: TGTGCCAGCAGATCAGGGATCCATGAGCAGTTCTTC.

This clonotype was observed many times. The CDR3 nucleotides read TGCAGCGTTGATCCCCAGGGAGCAGATACGCAGTATTTT. It encodes CSVDPQGADTQYF. The V call is TRBV29-1, the J call TRBJ2-3, with D possibly being TRBD1 or TRBD2 (5 bases each). CDR3 length: 13 residues. Deletions cut 3 bases from V and 4 bases from J, with 11 bases between. Germline V gene data show CDR1 as SQVTM and CDR2 as ANQGSEA.

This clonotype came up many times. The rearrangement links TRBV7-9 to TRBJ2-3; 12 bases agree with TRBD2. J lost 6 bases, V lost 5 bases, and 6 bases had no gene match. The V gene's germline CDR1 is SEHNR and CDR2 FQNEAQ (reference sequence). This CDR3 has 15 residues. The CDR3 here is CASSQTSGSGDTQYF. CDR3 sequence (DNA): TGTGCCAGCAGCCAGACTAGCGGGAGTGGCGATACGCAGTATTTT.

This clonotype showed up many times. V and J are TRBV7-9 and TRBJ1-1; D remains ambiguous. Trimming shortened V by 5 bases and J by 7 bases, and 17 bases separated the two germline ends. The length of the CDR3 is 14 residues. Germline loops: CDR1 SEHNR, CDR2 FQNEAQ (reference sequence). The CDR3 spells CASSRVGEWDEAFF. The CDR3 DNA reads TGTGCCAGCAGCCGCGTCGGGGAGTGGGATGAAGCTTTCTTT.

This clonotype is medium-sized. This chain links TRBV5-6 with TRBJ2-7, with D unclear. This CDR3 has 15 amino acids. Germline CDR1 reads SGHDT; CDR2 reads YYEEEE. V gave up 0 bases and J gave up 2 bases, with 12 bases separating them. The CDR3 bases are TGTGCCAGCAGCTTGGAGTCAAGGATTACCTACGAGCAGTACTTC. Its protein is CASSLESRITYEQYF.

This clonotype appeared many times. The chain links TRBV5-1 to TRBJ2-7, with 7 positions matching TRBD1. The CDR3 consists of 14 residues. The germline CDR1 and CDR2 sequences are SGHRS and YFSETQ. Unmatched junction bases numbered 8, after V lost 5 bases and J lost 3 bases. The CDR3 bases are TGCGCCAGCAGTTCTCTGGGACAGCTCTACGAGCAGTACTTC. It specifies CASSSLGQLYEQYF.

DNA for the CDR3: TGTGCCAGCTCACCTCTAGGGGGCACTGAAGCTTTCTTT. Translated: CASSPLGGTEAFF. The chain couples TRBV18 to TRBJ1-1; D possibly corresponds to TRBD1 (6 bases). Germline-derived CDR1 and CDR2 are KGHSH and LQKENI. The V end was cut by 3 bases, the J end by 4 bases, with 9 bases between. The CDR3 runs to 13 residues.

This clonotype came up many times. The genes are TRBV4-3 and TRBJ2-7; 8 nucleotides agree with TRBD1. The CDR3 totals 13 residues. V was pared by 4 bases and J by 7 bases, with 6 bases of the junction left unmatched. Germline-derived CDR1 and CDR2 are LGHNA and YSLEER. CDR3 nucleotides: TGCGCCAGCAGCCGCGGACAGGGTCGGGAGCAGTACTTC. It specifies CASSRGQGREQYF.

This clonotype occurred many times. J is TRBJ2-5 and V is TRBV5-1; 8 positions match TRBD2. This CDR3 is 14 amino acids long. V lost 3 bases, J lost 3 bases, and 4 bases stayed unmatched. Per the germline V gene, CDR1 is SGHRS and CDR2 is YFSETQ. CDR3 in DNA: TGCGCCAGCAGCTGGAATAGCGGGAAAGAGACCCAGTACTTC. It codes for CASSWNSGKETQYF.

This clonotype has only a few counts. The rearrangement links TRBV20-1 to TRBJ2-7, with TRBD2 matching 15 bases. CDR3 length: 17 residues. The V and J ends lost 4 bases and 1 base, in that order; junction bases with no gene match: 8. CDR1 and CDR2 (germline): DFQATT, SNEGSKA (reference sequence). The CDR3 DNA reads TGCAGTGCTACGAGACCGGGACTAGCGGGAGGTTCCTACGAGCAGTACTTC. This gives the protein CSATRPGLAGGSYEQYF.

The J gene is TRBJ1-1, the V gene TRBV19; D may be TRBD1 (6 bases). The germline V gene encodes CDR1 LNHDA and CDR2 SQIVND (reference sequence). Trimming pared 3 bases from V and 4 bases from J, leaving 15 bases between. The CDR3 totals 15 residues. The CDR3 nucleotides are TGTGCCAGTAGTATCCTCGGGGGCTATGGCACTGAAGCTTTCTTT. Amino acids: CASSILGGYGTEAFF.

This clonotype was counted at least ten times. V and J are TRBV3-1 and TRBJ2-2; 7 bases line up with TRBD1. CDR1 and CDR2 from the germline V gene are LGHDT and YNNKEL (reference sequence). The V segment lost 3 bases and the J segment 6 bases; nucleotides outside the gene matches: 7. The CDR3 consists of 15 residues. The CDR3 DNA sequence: TGTGCCAGCAGCCAGAGACAGGGAAATCCCGGGGAGCTGTTTTTT. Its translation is CASSQRQGNPGELFF.